The clone carrying this T cell receptor (beta chain) has a count of ten or more. These data originate in a study of identical twins. This CDR3 has 14 residues. Germline-derived CDR1 and CDR2 are MNHEY and SMNVEV (reference sequence). V lost 6 bases and J 4 bases, leaving 16 bases between the germline ends. TCRdb passed the 5' RACE reads through MiXCR, listing each CDR3 protein once. The repertoire consists of 200,000 to 250,000 distinct CDR3 sequences, with less than 8% occurring once and the leading ten covering 1.9%. The data were also submitted as part of a second study, on yellow fever vaccine responses in identical twins.

The receptor comes from a woman aged 18 to 35 in good health. Source material: memory (CD45RO+) T cells sorted from blood. The V and J genes are TRBV27 and TRBJ2-7; D call uncertain. CDR3 sequence: CASSLPGLGYEQYF. CDR3 sequence (DNA): TGTGCCAGCAGCCTCCCCGGGCTGGGTTACGAGCAGTACTTC.